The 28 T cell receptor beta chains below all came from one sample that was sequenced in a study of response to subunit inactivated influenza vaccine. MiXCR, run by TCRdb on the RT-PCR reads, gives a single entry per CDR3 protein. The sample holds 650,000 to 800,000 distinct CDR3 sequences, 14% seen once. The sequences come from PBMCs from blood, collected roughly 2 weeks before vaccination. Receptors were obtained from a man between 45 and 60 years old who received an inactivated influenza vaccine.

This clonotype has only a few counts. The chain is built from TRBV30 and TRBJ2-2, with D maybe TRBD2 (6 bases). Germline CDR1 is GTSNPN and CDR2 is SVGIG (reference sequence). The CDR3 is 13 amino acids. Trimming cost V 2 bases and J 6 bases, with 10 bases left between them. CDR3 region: CAWSRGGAGELFF. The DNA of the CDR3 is TGTGCCTGGAGTAGAGGAGGGGCCGGGGAGCTGTTTTTT.

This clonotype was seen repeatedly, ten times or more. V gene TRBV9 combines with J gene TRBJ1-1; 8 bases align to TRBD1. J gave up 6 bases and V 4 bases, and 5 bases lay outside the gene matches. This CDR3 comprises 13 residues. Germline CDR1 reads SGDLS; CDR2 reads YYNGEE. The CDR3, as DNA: TGTGCCAGCAGCAGAGGGGACAGGCCTGAAGCTTTCTTT. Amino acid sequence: CASSRGDRPEAFF.

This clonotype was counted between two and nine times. CDR3 DNA sequence: TGTGCCAGCAGTCGCGGGACTAGCGGGAGGTACTTAAACATTCAGTACTTC. It specifies CASSRGTSGRYLNIQYF. The chain employs TRBV6-2 or TRBV6-3 and TRBJ2-4, with 15 bases lining up with TRBD2. The CDR3 consists of 17 residues. The germline V gene encodes CDR1 MNHEY and CDR2 SVGEGT. V lost 5 bases and J lost 6; bases outside the gene matches: 8.

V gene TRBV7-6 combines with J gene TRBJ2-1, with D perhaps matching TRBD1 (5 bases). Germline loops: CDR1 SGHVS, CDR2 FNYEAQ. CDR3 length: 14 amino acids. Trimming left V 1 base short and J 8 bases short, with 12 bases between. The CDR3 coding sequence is TGTGCCAGCAGCTTAGGCCTGCAGGGCCATGAGCAGTTCTTC. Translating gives CASSLGLQGHEQFF. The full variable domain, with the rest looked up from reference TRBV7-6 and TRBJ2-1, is GAGVSQSPRYKVTKRGQDVALRCDPISGHVSLYWYRQALGQGPEFLTYFNYEAQQDKSGLPNDRFSAERPEGSISTLTIQRTEQRDSAMYRCASSLGLQGHEQFFGPGTRLTVL.

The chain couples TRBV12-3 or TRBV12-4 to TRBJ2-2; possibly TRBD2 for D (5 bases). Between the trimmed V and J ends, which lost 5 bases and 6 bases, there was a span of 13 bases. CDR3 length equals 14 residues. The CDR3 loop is CASSLRTRAGELFF. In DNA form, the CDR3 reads TGTGCCAGCAGTCTCCGGACTCGGGCCGGGGAGCTGTTTTTT.

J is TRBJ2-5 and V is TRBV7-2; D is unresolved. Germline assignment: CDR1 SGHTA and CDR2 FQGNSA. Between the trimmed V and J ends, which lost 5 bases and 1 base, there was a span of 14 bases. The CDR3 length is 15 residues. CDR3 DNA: TGTGCCAGCAGCCCTCGTTCCACCGGCCAAGAGACCCAGTACTTC. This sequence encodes CASSPRSTGQETQYF. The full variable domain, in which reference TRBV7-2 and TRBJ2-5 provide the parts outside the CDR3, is GAGVSQSPSNKVTEKGKDVELRCDPISGHTALYWYRQSLGQGLEFLIYFQGNSAPDKSGLPSDRFSAERTGGSVSTLTIQRTQQEDSAVYLCASSPRSTGQETQYFGPGTRLLVL.

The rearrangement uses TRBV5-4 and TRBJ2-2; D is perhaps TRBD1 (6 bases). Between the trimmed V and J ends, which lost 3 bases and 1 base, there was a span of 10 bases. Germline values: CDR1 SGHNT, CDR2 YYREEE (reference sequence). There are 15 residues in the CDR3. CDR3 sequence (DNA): TGTGCCAGCAGCTGGGGGACACTGAACACCGGGGAGCTGTTTTTT. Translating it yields CASSWGTLNTGELFF.

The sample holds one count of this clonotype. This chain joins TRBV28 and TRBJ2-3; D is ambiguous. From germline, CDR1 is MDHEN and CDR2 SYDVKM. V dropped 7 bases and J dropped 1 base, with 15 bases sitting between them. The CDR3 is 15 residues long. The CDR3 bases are TGTGCCAGCATCAACTCTCAATCACGCACAGATACGCAGTATTTT. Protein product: CASINSQSRTDTQYF.

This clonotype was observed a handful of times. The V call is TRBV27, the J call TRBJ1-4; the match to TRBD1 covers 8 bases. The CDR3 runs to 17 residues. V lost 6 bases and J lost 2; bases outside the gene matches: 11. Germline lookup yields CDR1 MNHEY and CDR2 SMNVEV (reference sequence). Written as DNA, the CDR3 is TGTGCCAGCAGGGGGAACAGGGGGAGTTCGACTAATGAAAAACTGTTTTTT. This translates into CASRGNRGSSTNEKLFF.

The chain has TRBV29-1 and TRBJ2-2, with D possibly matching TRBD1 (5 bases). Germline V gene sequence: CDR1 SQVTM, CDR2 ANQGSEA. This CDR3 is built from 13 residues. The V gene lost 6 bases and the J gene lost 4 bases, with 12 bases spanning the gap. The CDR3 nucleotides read TGCAGCGTCTTAGGGGAAGGCACCGGGGAGCTGTTTTTT. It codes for CSVLGEGTGELFF.

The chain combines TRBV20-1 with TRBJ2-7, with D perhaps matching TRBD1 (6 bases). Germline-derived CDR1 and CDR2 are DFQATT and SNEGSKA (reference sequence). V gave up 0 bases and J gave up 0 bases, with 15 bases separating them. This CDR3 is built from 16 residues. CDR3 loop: CSARDWRQGSSYEQYF. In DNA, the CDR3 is TGCAGTGCTAGAGATTGGCGGCAGGGGAGCTCCTACGAGCAGTACTTC.

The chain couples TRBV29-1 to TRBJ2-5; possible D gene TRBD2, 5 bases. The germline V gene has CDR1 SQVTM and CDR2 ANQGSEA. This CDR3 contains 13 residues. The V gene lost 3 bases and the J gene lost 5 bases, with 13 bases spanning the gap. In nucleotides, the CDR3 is TGCAGCGTTGAGAGGCTAGCTTCGGAGACCCAGTACTTC. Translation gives CSVERLASETQYF.

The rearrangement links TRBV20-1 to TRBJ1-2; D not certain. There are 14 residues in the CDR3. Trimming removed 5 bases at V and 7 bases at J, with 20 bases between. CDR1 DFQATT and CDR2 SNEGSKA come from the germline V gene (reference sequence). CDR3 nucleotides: TGCAGTGCTCCACCCCCGGGCCTGGTGGGTGGCTACACCTTC. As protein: CSAPPPGLVGGYTF.

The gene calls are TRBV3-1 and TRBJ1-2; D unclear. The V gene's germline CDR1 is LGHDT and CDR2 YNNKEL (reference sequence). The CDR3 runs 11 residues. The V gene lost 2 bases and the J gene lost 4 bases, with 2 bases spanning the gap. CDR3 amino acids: CASSQLYGYTF. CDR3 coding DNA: TGTGCCAGCAGCCAACTCTATGGCTACACCTTC.

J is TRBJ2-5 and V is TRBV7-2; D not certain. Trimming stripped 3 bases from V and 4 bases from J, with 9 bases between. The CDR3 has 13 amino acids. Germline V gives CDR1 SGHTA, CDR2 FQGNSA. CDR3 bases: TGTGCCAGCAGCTTTACGGCAGCAGAGACCCAGTACTTC. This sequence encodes CASSFTAAETQYF.

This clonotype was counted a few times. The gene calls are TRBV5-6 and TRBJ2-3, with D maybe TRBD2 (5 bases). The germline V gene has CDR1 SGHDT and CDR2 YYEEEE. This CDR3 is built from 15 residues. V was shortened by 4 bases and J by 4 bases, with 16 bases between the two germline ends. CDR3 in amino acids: CASSEGLRAADTQYF. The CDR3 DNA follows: TGTGCCAGCAGCGAGGGCCTCCGGGCGGCAGATACGCAGTATTTT.

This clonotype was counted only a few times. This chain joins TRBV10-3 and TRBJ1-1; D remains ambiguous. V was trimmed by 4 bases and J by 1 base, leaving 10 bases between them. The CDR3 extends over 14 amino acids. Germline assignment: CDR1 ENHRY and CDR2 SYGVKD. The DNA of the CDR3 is TGTGCCATCAGTGTTGGGTTGGGGAACACTGAAGCTTTCTTT. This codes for CAISVGLGNTEAFF.

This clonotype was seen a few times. The CDR3 loop is CASSGQGGRETQYF. In DNA, the CDR3 is TGCGCCAGCAGCGGACAGGGAGGAAGAGAGACCCAGTACTTC. The chain combines TRBV10-2 with TRBJ2-5; 8 bases align to TRBD1. Germline CDR1 WSHSY, CDR2 SAAADI. V lost 6 bases to trimming and J lost 4 bases; unmatched junction nucleotides: 7. CDR3 length: 14 amino acids.

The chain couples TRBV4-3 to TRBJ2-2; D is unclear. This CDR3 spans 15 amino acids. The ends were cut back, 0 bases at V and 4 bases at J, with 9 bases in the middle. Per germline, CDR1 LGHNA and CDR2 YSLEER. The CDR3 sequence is CASSQDVRRTGELFF. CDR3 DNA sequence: TGCGCCAGCAGCCAAGATGTTAGGCGCACCGGGGAGCTGTTTTTT.

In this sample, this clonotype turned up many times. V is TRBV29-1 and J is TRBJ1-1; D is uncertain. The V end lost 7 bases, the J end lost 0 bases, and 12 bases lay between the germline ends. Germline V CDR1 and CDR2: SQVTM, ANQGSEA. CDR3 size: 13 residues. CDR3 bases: TGCAGCGCCTACAGAGTTTTGAACACTGAAGCTTTCTTT. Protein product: CSAYRVLNTEAFF.

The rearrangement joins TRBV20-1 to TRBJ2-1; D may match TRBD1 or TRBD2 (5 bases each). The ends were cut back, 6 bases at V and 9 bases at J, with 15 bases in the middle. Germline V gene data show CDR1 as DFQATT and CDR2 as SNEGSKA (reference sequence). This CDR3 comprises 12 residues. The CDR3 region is CSARDLGAEQFF. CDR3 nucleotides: TGCAGTGCAAGGGACCTTGGGGCTGAGCAGTTCTTC.

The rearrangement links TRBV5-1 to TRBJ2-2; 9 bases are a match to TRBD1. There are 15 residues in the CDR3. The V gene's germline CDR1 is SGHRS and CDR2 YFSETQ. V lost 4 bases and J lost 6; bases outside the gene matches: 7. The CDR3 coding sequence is TGCGCCAGCAGCGTACAGGGGGCGCAGGCCGGGGAGCTGTTTTTT. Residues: CASSVQGAQAGELFF.

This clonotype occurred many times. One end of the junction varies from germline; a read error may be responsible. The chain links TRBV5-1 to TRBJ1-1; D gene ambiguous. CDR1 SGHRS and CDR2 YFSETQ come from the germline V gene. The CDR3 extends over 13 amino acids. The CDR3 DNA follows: TGTGCCAGCAGTTTAGCCACGAACACTGAAGCTTTCTTT. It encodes CASSLATNTEAFF. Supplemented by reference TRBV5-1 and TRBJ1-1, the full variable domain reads KAGVTQTPRYLIKTRGQQVTLSCSPISGHRSVSWYQQTPGQGLQFLFEYFSETQRNKGNFPGRFSGRQFSNSRSEMNVSTLELGDSALYLCASSLATNTEAFFGQGTRLTVV.

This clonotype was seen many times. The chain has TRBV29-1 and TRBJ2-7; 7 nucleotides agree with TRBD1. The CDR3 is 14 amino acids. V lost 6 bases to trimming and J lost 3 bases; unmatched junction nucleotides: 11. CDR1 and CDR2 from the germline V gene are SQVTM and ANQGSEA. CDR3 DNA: TGCAGCGTACGGAAATCACAGGGGAGCTACGAGCAGTACTTC. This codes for CSVRKSQGSYEQYF.

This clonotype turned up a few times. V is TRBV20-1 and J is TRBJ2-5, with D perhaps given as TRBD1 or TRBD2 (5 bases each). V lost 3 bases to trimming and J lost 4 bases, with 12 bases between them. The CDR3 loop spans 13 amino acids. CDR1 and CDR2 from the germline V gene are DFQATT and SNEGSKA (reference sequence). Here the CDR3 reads CSARRTGRETQYF. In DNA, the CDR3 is TGCAGTGCTAGGAGGACGGGGCGAGAGACCCAGTACTTC.

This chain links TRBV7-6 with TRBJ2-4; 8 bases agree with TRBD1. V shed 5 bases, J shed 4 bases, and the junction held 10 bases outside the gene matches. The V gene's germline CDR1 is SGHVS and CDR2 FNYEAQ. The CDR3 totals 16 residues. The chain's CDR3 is CASSPVVGQGKNIQYF. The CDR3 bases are TGTGCCAGCAGCCCCGTAGTAGGACAGGGTAAAAACATTCAGTACTTC.

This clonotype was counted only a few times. The CDR3 DNA is TGTGCCAGTAGGAGGGAGAGGAACACTGAAGCTTTCTTT. It codes for CASRRERNTEAFF. This chain joins TRBV19 and TRBJ1-1; D remains ambiguous. Trimming left V 6 bases short and J 1 base short, with 9 bases between. Germline CDR1 and CDR2: LNHDA and SQIVND (reference sequence). CDR3 length: 13 amino acids.

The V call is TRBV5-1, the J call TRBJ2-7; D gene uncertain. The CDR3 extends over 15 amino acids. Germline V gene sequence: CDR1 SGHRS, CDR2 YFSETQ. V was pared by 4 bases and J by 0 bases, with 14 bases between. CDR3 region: CASSPSGPSSYEQYF. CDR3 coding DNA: TGCGCCAGCAGCCCCTCTGGTCCGAGCTCCTACGAGCAGTACTTC.